This T cell receptor (beta chain) was obtained from a study of blood T cells in healthy people across ages. General study results and limits: Diversity was higher, and naive CD4+ cells more numerous, in long-lived donors than in aged donors.

For every donor, a draw yielded around 10 milliliters of peripheral blood. A minimum of 7 million PBMCs was isolated per sample. As for this clonotype: Its target is not known.

Primed by a sample-barcoded 5' primer and a J-beta primer mix, a second PCR proceeded for roughly 7 to 11 cycles. MiXCR was run by TCRdb on the 5' RACE reads, yielding one entry per CDR3 protein. The table has approximately 880,000 distinct CDR3 sequences, around 48% seen once. This sequence originates from a man aged 30 to 39 in good health. Sequencing used blood.

The CDR3 sequence is CASRFTGAAYEQYF. CDR3 bases: TGTGCCAGCAGGTTTACCGGGGCTGCCTACGAGCAGTACTTC. The V call is TRBV6-5, the J call TRBJ2-4, with D possibly being TRBD1 or TRBD2 (5 bases each). With the DNA end fitting TRBJ2-7 better, the J assignment may be wrong. The length of the CDR3 is 14 residues. Germline V gene lookup returns CDR1 MNHEY and CDR2 SVGAGI.